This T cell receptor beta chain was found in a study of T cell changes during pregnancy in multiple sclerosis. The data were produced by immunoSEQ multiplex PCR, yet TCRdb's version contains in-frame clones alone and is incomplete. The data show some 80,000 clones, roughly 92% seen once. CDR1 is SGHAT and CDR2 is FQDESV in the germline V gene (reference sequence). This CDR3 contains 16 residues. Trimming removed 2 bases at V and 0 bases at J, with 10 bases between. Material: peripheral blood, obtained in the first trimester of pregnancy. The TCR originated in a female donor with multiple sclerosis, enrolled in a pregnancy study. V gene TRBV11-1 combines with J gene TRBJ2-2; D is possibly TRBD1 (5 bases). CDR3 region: CASSLFRQSNTGELFF. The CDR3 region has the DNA TGTGCCAGCAGCTTATTCCGACAGTCGAACACCGGGGAGCTGTTTTTT.